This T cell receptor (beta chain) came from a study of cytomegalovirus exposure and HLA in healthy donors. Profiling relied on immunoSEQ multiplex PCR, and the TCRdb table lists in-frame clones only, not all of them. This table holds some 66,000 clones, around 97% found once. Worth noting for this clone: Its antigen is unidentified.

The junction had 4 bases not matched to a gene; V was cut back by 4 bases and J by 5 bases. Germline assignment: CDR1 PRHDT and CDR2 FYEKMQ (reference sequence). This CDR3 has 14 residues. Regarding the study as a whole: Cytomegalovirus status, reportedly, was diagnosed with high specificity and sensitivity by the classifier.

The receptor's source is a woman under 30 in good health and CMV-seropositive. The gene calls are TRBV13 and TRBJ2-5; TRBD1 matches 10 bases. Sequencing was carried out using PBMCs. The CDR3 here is CASSSGQGMETQYF. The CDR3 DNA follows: TGTGCCAGCAGCTCGGGACAGGGGATGGAGACCCAGTACTTC.